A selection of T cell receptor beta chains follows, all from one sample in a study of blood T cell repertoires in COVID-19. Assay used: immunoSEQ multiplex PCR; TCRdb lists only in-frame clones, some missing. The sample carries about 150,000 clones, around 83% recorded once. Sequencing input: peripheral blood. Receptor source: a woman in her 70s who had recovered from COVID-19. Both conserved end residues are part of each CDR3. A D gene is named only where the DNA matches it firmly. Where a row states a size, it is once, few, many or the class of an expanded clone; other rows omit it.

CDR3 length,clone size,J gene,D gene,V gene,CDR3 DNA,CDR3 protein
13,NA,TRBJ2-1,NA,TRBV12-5,TGTGCTAGTGGTCTGACTAATTACAATGAGCAGTTCTTC,CASGLTNYNEQFF
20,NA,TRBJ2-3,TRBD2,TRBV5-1,TGCGCCAGCAGCATTCCCACGGTCAAAATAGCGGGGGGAAGCACAGATACGCAGTATTTT,CASSIPTVKIAGGSTDTQYF
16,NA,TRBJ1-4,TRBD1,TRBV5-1,TGCGCCAGCAGCTTCGGACCACAGGGGACTAATGAAAAACTGTTTTTT,CASSFGPQGTNEKLFF
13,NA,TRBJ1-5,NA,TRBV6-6,TGTGCCAGCAGTTTCACTAAAGATCAGCCCCAGCATTTT,CASSFTKDQPQHF
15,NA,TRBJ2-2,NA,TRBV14,TGTGCCAGCAGCCCCCGGCAGGGTTGGACCGGGGAGCTGTTTTTT,CASSPRQGWTGELFF
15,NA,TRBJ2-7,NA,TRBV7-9,TGTGCCAGCAGCTACCCCGGTGGAGGGGGCGGTAAGCAGTACTTC,CASSYPGGGGGKQYF
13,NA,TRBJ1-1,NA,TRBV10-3,TGTGCCATCAGTGGGCAGAAGAACACTGAAGCTTTCTTT,CAISGQKNTEAFF
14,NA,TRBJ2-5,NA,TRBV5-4,TGTGCCAGCAGCGACCGGGACAACCAAGAGACCCAGTACTTC,CASSDRDNQETQYF
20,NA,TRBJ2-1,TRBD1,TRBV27,TGTGCCAGCAGTTTAATGGCAGGGGGCGGCGAATTGGGGGCAATGGATGAGCAGTTCTTC,CASSLMAGGGELGAMDEQFF
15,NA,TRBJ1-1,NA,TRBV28,TGTGCCAGCCTCCACCGCGGGCGGGGGAACACTGAAGCTTTCTTT,CASLHRGRGNTEAFF
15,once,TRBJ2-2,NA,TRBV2,TGTGCCAGCGCGCCCGCTATGATGGACACCGGGGAGCTGTTTTTT,CASAPAMMDTGELFF
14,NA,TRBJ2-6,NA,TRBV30,TGTGCCTGGAGGCCAGGGGCCGGGGCCAACGTCCTGACTTTC,CAWRPGAGANVLTF
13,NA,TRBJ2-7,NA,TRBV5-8,TGTGCCAGCAGCCTACCGGGGACCTACGAGCAGTACTTC,CASSLPGTYEQYF
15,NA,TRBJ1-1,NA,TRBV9,TGTGCCAGCAGCGTAGAAGACGAATCGGGGGCTGAAGCTTTCTTT,CASSVEDESGAEAFF
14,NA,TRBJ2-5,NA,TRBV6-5,TGTGCCAGCAGTTATCCGGCAGGTAGGGAGACCCAGTACTTC,CASSYPAGRETQYF
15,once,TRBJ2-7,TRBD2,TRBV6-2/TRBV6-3,TGTGCCAGCAGCCCCTGGCGGGAGTCGTCCTACGAGCAGTACTTC,CASSPWRESSYEQYF
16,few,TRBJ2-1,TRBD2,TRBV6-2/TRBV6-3,TGTGCCAGCAGTTACTGGCCTAGCGGGAGTGGCAATGAGCAGTTCTTC,CASSYWPSGSGNEQFF
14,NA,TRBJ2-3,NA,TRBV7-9,TGTGCCAGCAGCCCAGGGGCGGTGGGGGATACGCAGTATTTT,CASSPGAVGDTQYF
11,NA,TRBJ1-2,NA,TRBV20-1,TGCAGTGCTAGGGACAGCTATGGCTACACCTTC,CSARDSYGYTF
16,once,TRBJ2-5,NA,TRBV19,TGTGCCAGTAGTATAGGGGCTAGCGCCTGGGGAGAGACCCAGTACTTC,CASSIGASAWGETQYF
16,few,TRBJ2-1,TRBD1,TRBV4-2,TGTGCCAGCAGCCAAGCCACCGGGACAGATTACAATGAGCAGTTCTTC,CASSQATGTDYNEQFF
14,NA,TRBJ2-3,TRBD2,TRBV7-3,TGTGCCAGCAGCAACCCTGGGAGGGCAGATACGCAGTATTTT,CASSNPGRADTQYF
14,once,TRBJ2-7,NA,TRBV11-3,TGTGCCAGCAGCTTAGGGGGGGATTCCTACGAGCAGTACTTC,CASSLGGDSYEQYF
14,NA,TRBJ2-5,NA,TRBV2,TGTGCCAGCTGCCGGGCTAGCACACAAGAGACCCAGTACTTC,CASCRASTQETQYF
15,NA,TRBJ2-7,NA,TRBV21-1,TGTGCCACAGGGGGACATCCTGAGGTTGGGTGCGAGCAGTACTTC,CATGGHPEVGCEQYF
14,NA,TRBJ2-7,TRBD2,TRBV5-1,TGCGCCAGCAGCCAGACTAGCGGGAGGTACGAGCAGTACTTC,CASSQTSGRYEQYF
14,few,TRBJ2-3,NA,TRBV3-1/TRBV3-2,TGTGCCAGCAGCCAGCCGGGGGGCAGGGATACGCAGTATTTT,CASSQPGGRDTQYF
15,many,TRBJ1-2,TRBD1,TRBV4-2,TGTGCCAGCAGCCCTGGGACAGGGGGGAGGCATGGCTACACCTTC,CASSPGTGGRHGYTF
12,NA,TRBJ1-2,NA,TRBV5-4,TGTGCCAGCAGCTTGGTTGGAGTTGGCTACACCTTC,CASSLVGVGYTF
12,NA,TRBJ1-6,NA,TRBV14,TGTGCCAGCAGCTATTTTAATTCACCCCTCCACTTT,CASSYFNSPLHF
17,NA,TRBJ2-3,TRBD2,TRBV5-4,TGTGCCAGCAGCTTGACTAGCGGGAGTATCGTCGCAGATACGCAGTATTTT,CASSLTSGSIVADTQYF
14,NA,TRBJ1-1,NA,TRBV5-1,TGCGCCAGCACCCCAGCGACGGGAAACACTGAAGCTTTCTTT,CASTPATGNTEAFF
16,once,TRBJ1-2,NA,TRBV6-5,TGTGCCAGCAGTTACTCACGGGGGGCGGGGAAGGATGGCTACACCTTC,CASSYSRGAGKDGYTF